The entry below gives a single T cell receptor beta chain sequence along with its context. These data belong to a study of blood T cell repertoires in COVID-19. Study details: PBMCs, B-cell-depleted T cells, or T cells were the source of the cDNA or gDNA that made up the material.

In the authors' methods: Amplifying reference gene primers gave estimates of nucleated cell counts. The repertoire was sequenced with immunoSEQ multiplex PCR; TCRdb's copy has only in-frame clones and lacks some. V and J calls and clone size are copied from that table; D and trimming were computed from the DNA. The table records around 420,000 clones, around 90% of them present only once. After removal of 0 bases from V and 8 bases from J, the junction contained 5 bases not matched to a gene. The CDR3 has 15 residues. Germline values: CDR1 MGHRA, CDR2 YSYEKL. Those enrolled, adults aged roughly 18 to 90 years, came from under 25 US areas.

The sequence derives from a woman aged 35 to 49 with acute COVID-19. The rearrangement joins TRBV4-1 to TRBJ2-1; 9 nucleotides agree with TRBD2. Sequenced material: PBMCs or T cells enriched from blood (not recorded which). The CDR3 DNA reads as TGCGCCAGCAGCCAAGAGGGACTAGCCTCCCATGAGCAGTTCTTC. Translation: CASSQEGLASHEQFF.